The entry that follows covers one T cell receptor (beta chain) sequence. Its antigen is unidentified. The CDR3 has 14 amino acids. Looked up from germline, CDR1 is DFQATT and CDR2 is SNEGSKA (reference sequence). J lost 4 bases, V lost 5 bases, and 9 bases had no gene match. These data come from a study of response to subunit inactivated influenza vaccine. Study observations and caveats: Only a handful of new T cells, the authors suggested, are recruited with each seasonal influenza vaccination.

TCRdb used MiXCR to reprocess the RT-PCR reads, holding one entry per CDR3 protein. Among about 500,000 distinct CDR3 sequences, around 7.7% were seen once, and the ten largest hold over 10%. This TCR was sampled from a man aged 50-75 years who received an inactivated influenza vaccine. The sample here was PBMCs from blood, taken less than 30 months after vaccination. The rearrangement joins TRBV20-1 to TRBJ1-2; 8 bases agree with TRBD1. The CDR3 region is CSALSGQGAYGYTF. CDR3 DNA: TGCAGTGCTCTGAGCGGACAGGGAGCCTATGGCTACACCTTC.